This TCR beta chain was recovered during a study of cytomegalovirus exposure and HLA in healthy donors. Points from the study as a whole: The study flagged about 150 TCR beta chains as cytomegalovirus-associated.

Remarks on this clone: What it recognizes is unknown.

The ends lost 8 bases at V and 7 bases at J; junction bases unmatched: 9. Germline V gives CDR1 MNHEY, CDR2 SMNVEV (reference sequence). The CDR3 runs to 14 residues. The donors were in the roughly 120-subject validation cohort; that cohort was separate from the roughly 700-subject first cohort. The table came from immunoSEQ multiplex PCR; TCRdb's copy has only in-frame clones and leaves some out. Of about 110,000 clones listed, roughly 89% are singletons. This TCR came from a woman aged 18-29 years in good health and CMV-seronegative. The sequencing sample was made of PBMCs. The V and J genes are TRBV27 and TRBJ2-1, with TRBD1 matching over 9 bases. The CDR3 DNA reads as TGTGCCAGCGGGGCCGGGACAGGGATAAATGAGCAGTTCTTC. Its protein product is CASGAGTGINEQFF.